What follows is one TCR beta chain and its context. Its cognate antigen is unknown. This record comes from a study of cytomegalovirus exposure and HLA in healthy donors. Study-wide results and limits: Most of the CMV-associated TCR beta chains (in a later analysis) appeared to be HLA-restricted. Reported findings show TCR beta sequences accurately forecast HLA-A and HLA-B alleles in most subjects. A few chains linked to CMV were shown in vitro to be specific for CMV antigens.

This CDR3 spans 16 amino acids. Germline V gives CDR1 MGHRA, CDR2 YSYEKL. Trimming removed 4 bases at V and 1 base at J, with 17 bases between. Primers for the PCR totalled 60 Vbeta and 13 Jbeta. In the source study's methods: In a later analysis, 70 million to 80 million unique TCR beta chains included roughly 11 million shared by two or more donors. Clones were read by immunoSEQ multiplex PCR, and TCRdb kept only the in-frame ones, dropping some. The V and J calls and clone size come from that table; D and trimming were worked out from the DNA. The data hold roughly 190,000 clones, with around 62% observed a single time.

The sequenced sample was PBMCs. J is TRBJ2-7 and V is TRBV4-1, with D possibly TRBD2 on 5 matching bases. The clonotype comes from a man aged 35 to 55 in good health and CMV-seronegative. The CDR3 region is CASSPNAAGESYEQYF. The DNA for the CDR3 is TGCGCCAGCAGCCCCAACGCCGCGGGCGAATCCTACGAGCAGTACTTC.